The 14 T cell receptor beta chains presented below share a single source sample, sequenced in a study of blood T cell repertoires in COVID-19. Data came from immunoSEQ multiplex PCR; TCRdb stores just in-frame clones and leaves some out. The data show around 140,000 clones, roughly 80% seen once. The sequenced material came from peripheral blood. The receptors stem from a man between 65 and 85 years old who had recovered from COVID-19.

The J gene is TRBJ2-3, the V gene TRBV19, with TRBD1 matching 9 bases. The CDR3 contains 16 residues. Germline lookup yields CDR1 LNHDA and CDR2 SQIVND (reference sequence). The J segment lost 3 bases and the V segment lost 9 bases, leaving 13 bases of the junction unmatched. In DNA, the CDR3 is TGTGCCAGCAGCCGTCGAGGGACAGGGAAGACAGATACGCAGTATTTT. This gives the protein CASSRRGTGKTDTQYF.

This chain joins TRBV6-2 or TRBV6-3 and TRBJ2-1; TRBD2 is a possible D gene (5 bases). This CDR3 has 13 residues. Trimming left V 6 bases short and J 11 bases short, with 17 bases between. Germline CDR1 and CDR2: MNHEY and SVGEGT. The CDR3 protein is CASSPKAQRQQFF. The CDR3 coding sequence is TGTGCCAGCAGCCCGAAGGCCCAGCGGCAGCAGTTCTTC.

To note about this clone: At one end the junction does not follow the germline gene, possibly because of a read error. The chain is built from TRBV5-1 and TRBJ2-7; maybe TRBD2 (6 bases). This CDR3 spans 14 amino acids. Germline V gene sequence: CDR1 SGHRS, CDR2 YFSETQ. The CDR3 loop is CASSLAGFFYEQYF. Written as DNA, the CDR3 is TGCGCCAGCAGTTTGGCGGGATTTTTCTACGAGCAGTACTTC.

DNA for the CDR3: TGCGCCAGCAGCCAACAGGGGGAGGCAGATACGCAGTATTTT. This codes for CASSQQGEADTQYF. The rearrangement joins TRBV4-1 to TRBJ2-3, with TRBD1 as a possible D gene (7 bases). This CDR3 comprises 14 residues. Between the trimmed V and J ends, which lost 2 bases and 4 bases, there was a span of 10 bases. The germline CDR1 and CDR2 sequences are MGHRA and YSYEKL.

This chain links TRBV4-2 with TRBJ2-3, with TRBD2 matching 8 bases. Germline V gives CDR1 LGHNA, CDR2 YNFKEQ. Germline trimming cut 3 bases from V and 1 base from J; bases unmatched to any gene: 9. The CDR3 is 17 amino acids. The CDR3 loop is CASSQGRLASGTDTQYF. The CDR3 coding sequence is TGTGCCAGCAGCCAGGGTAGACTAGCGTCAGGCACAGATACGCAGTATTTT.

The chain carries TRBV4-1 and TRBJ2-1; D is possibly TRBD2 (6 bases). Germline V gene lookup returns CDR1 MGHRA and CDR2 YSYEKL. Trimming cost V 1 base and J 3 bases, with 16 bases left between them. The CDR3 loop spans 17 amino acids. CDR3 protein: CASSQVSLGGYYNEQFF. Written as DNA, the CDR3 is TGCGCCAGCAGCCAAGTATCCCTCGGGGGATACTACAATGAGCAGTTCTTC.

The chain has TRBV7-9 and TRBJ2-2; TRBD1 matches 9 bases. CDR3 length: 17 amino acids. The ends lost 4 bases at V and 0 bases at J; junction bases unmatched: 6. Per germline, CDR1 SEHNR and CDR2 FQNEAQ (reference sequence). CDR3 residues: CASSSKWTGANTGELFF. The CDR3 bases are TGTGCCAGCAGCTCCAAGTGGACAGGGGCGAACACCGGGGAGCTGTTTTTT. Filled out from reference TRBV7-9 and TRBJ2-2, the complete variable domain reads DTGVSQNPRHKITKRGQNVTFRCDPISEHNRLYWYRQTLGQGPEFLTYFQNEAQLEKSRLLSDRFSAERPKGSFSTLEIQRTEQGDSAMYLCASSSKWTGANTGELFFGEGSRLTVL.

V is TRBV4-1 and J is TRBJ2-2; 12 nucleotides align to TRBD2. The CDR3 is made up of 20 amino acids. The trim removed 4 bases at V and 2 bases at J, leaving 14 bases unmatched. The V gene's germline CDR1 is MGHRA and CDR2 YSYEKL. CDR3 DNA sequence: TGCGCCAGCAGCCCACCTGGACTAGCGGGACCTCACGTAAACACCGGGGAGCTGTTTTTT. Its translation: CASSPPGLAGPHVNTGELFF.

This sequence joins TRBV7-3 and TRBJ2-2; D might be TRBD1 (6 bases). The CDR3 extends over 14 amino acids. Germline CDR1 is SGHTA and CDR2 is FQGTGA. Trimming removed 6 bases at V and 4 bases at J, with 12 bases between. This chain's CDR3 is CASRRGQTTGELFF. In DNA, the CDR3 is TGTGCCAGCAGGCGCGGACAGACCACCGGGGAGCTGTTTTTT.

This clone occurred a few times. V usage is TRBV25-1 and J usage is TRBJ1-1; no firm D call. V was trimmed by 0 bases and J by 6 bases, leaving 14 bases between them. The CDR3 contains 15 residues. Germline assignment: CDR1 MGHDK and CDR2 SYGVNS. The CDR3 DNA reads TGTGCCAGCAGTGAATATCCCGGGGAGAGCGCTGAAGCTTTCTTT. This gives the protein CASSEYPGESAEAFF.

The chain combines TRBV5-1 with TRBJ2-1; 7 bases line up with TRBD1. The germline gives CDR1 SGHRS, CDR2 YFSETQ. CDR3 length: 15 residues. The trim removed 4 bases at V and 3 bases at J, leaving 7 bases unmatched. The chain's CDR3 is CASSLDRADYNEQFF. The CDR3 coding sequence is TGCGCCAGCAGCCTAGACAGGGCTGACTACAATGAGCAGTTCTTC. Full variable domain (remainder filled in from reference TRBV5-1 and TRBJ2-1): KAGVTQTPRYLIKTRGQQVTLSCSPISGHRSVSWYQQTPGQGLQFLFEYFSETQRNKGNFPGRFSGRQFSNSRSEMNVSTLELGDSALYLCASSLDRADYNEQFFGPGTRLTVL.

The chain recombines TRBV19 with TRBJ1-1; no reliable D call. The CDR3 totals 13 residues. Between the trimmed V and J ends, which lost 7 bases and 11 bases, there was a span of 20 bases. Looked up from germline, CDR1 is LNHDA and CDR2 is SQIVND (reference sequence). CDR3 in DNA: TGTGCCAGTACCTCGCCTCTACCCTTCAGGGCTTTCTTT. This codes for CASTSPLPFRAFF.

The rearrangement joins TRBV5-1 to TRBJ2-1; 7 nucleotides line up with TRBD1. CDR3 size: 16 residues. After removal of 5 bases from V and 5 bases from J, the junction contained 13 bases not matched to a gene. Germline V lookup: CDR1 SGHRS, CDR2 YFSETQ. The DNA of the CDR3 is TGCGCCAGCAGGCGCGACAGGGTTCCGACTGACAATGAGCAGTTCTTC. As protein: CASRRDRVPTDNEQFF.

The CDR3 spells CAWSVGRQGVSPLHF. As DNA, the CDR3 is TGTGCCTGGAGTGTAGGGAGACAGGGGGTTTCACCCCTCCACTTT. The chain joins TRBV30 to TRBJ1-6; 9 bases fit TRBD1. V lost 0 bases, J lost 9 bases, and 6 bases stayed unmatched. Looked up from germline, CDR1 is GTSNPN and CDR2 is SVGIG (reference sequence). This CDR3 spans 15 amino acids.